This TCR beta chain came from a study of shared clonotypes between healthy human individuals. CDR3 length: 11 amino acids. Trimming took off 7 bases at V and 3 bases at J, with 6 bases between the two ends. CDR1 and CDR2 (germline): SGHVS, FQNEAQ. The table came from immunoSEQ multiplex PCR; TCRdb's copy has only in-frame clones and leaves some out. Of approximately 590,000 clones in the sample, roughly 96% were seen once. The naive CD8 fraction comprised CD45RO-negative cells positively selected for CCR7 and excluded terminally differentiated effector memory CD45RA+ cells. The sequence was obtained from a woman in her thirties in good health. The sample was naive CD8+ T cells sorted from blood. This chain links TRBV7-8 with TRBJ2-5; the D is unclear. Written as DNA, the CDR3 is TGTGCCAGCACCAAAGAAGAGACCCAGTACTTC. The encoded protein is CASTKEETQYF. Together with reference TRBV7-8 and TRBJ2-5, the CDR3 gives the full variable domain: GAGVSQSPRYKVAKRGQDVALRCDPISGHVSLFWYQQALGQGPEFLTYFQNEAQLDKSGLPSDRFFAERPEGSVSTLKIQRTQQEDSAVYLCASTKEETQYFGPGTRLLVL.